This T cell receptor beta chain is drawn from a study of blood T cells in healthy people across ages. Then a second PCR, running about 7 to 11 cycles, was carried out with a sample-barcoded 5' primer and a J-beta primer mix. Via MiXCR, TCRdb re-called the 5' RACE reads, giving one row per CDR3 protein. The sample has hundreds of thousands of distinct CDR3 sequences, around 46% seen once. The sequenced sample consisted of blood. This receptor was taken from a woman aged 60-75 years in good health.

The CDR3 sequence is CASSPGVEKLFF. CDR3 bases: TGTGCCAGCAGCCCAGGTGTCGAAAAACTGTTTTTT. The V call is TRBV7-9, the J call TRBJ1-4; D is unclear. CDR3 length: 12 residues. The germline V gene encodes CDR1 SEHNR and CDR2 FQNEAQ (reference sequence). Trimming removed 5 bases at V and 8 bases at J, with 9 bases between.